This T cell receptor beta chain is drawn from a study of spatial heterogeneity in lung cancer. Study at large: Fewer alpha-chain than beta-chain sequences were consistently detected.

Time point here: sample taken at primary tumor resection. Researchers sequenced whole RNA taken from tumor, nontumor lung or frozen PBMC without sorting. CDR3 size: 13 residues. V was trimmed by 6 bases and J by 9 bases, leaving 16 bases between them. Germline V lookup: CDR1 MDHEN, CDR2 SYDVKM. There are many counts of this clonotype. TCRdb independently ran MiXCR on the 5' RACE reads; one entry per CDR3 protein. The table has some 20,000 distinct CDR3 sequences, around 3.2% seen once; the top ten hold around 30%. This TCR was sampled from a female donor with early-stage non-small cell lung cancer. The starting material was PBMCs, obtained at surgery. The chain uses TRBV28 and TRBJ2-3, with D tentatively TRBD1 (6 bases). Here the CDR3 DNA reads TGTGCCAGCAGCCCAGAACTTACAGGGACGCAGTATTTT. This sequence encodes CASSPELTGTQYF.